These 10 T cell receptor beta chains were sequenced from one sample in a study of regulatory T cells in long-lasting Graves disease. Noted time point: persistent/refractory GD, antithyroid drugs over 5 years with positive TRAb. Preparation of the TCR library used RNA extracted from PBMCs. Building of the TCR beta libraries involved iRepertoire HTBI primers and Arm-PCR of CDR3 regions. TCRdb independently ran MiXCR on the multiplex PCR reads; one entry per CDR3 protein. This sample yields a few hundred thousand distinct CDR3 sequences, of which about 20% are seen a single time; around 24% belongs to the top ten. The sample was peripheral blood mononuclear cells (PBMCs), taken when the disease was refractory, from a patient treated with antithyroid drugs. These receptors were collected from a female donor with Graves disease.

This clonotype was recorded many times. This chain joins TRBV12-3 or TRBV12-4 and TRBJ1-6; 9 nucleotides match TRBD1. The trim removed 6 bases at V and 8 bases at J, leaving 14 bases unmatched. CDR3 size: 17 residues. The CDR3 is CASSEGTGFGSDSPLHF. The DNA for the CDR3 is TGTGCCAGCAGCGAGGGGACAGGGTTTGGGTCGGATTCACCCCTCCACTTT.

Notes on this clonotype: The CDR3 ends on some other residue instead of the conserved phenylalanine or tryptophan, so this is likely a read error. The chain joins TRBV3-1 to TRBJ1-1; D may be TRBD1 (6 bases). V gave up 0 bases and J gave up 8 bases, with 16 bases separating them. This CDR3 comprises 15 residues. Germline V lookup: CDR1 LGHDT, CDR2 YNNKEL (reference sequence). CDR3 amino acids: CASSQDRTVGREAFL. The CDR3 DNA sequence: TGTGCCAGCAGCCAAGATCGGACAGTCGGAAGGGAAGCTTTCCTT.

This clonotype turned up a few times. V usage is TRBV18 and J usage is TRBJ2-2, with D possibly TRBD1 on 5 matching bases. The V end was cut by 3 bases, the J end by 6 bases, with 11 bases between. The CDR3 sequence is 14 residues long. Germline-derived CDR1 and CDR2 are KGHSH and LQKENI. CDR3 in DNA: TGTGCCAGCTCACCTTTGACCAGGGCCGGGGAGCTGTTTTTT. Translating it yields CASSPLTRAGELFF.

CDR3 amino acids: CASSPPGAEKLFF. CDR3 nucleotides: TGTGCCAGCTCACCACCCGGGGCTGAAAAACTGTTTTTT. This chain connects TRBV18 to TRBJ1-4, with D maybe TRBD1 (5 bases). V lost 0 bases and J lost 7, with 6 bases in between. The germline V gene encodes CDR1 KGHSH and CDR2 LQKENI. The CDR3 consists of 13 residues.

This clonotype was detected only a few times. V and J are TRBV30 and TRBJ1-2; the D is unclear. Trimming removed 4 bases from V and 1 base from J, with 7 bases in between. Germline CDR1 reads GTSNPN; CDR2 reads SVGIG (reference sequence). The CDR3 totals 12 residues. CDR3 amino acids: CAWKGNNYGYTF. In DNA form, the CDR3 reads TGTGCCTGGAAAGGGAATAACTATGGCTACACCTTC.

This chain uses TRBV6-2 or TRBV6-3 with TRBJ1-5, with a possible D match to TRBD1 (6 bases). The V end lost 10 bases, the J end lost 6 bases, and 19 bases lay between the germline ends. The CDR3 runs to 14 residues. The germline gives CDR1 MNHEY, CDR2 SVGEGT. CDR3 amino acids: CATAGGGESQPQHF. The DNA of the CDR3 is TGTGCCACAGCGGGGGGCGGGGAAAGTCAGCCCCAGCATTTT.

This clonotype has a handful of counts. The CDR3 nucleotides read TGTGCCAGCAGCCCGGATGGGAGGGTGACTGAAGCTTTCTTT. Translating it yields CASSPDGRVTEAFF. The V and J genes are TRBV7-8 and TRBJ1-1; D call uncertain. Looked up from germline, CDR1 is SGHVS and CDR2 is FQNEAQ. V gave up 5 bases and J gave up 5 bases, with 15 bases separating them. The CDR3 has 14 residues.

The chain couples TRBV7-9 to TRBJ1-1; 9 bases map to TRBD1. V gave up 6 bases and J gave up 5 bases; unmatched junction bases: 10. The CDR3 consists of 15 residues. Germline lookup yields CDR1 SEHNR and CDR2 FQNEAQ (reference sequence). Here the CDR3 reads CASRLQGAVRTEAFF. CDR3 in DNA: TGTGCCAGCAGGCTACAGGGGGCTGTTCGGACTGAAGCTTTCTTT.

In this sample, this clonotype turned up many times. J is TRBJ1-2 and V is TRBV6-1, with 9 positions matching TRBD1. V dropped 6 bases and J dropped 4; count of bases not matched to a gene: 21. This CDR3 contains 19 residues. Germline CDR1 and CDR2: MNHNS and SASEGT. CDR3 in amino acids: CASRTTLPGQGAIFYGYTF. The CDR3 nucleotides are TGTGCCAGCAGGACCACACTCCCGGGACAGGGAGCTATCTTCTATGGCTACACCTTC.

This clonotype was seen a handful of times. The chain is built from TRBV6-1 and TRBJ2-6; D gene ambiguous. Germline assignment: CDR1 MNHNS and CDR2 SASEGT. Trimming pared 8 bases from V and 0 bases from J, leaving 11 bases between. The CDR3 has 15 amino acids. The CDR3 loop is CASRMGGSGANVLTF. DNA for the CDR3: TGTGCCAGCCGAATGGGCGGCTCTGGGGCCAACGTCCTGACTTTC.